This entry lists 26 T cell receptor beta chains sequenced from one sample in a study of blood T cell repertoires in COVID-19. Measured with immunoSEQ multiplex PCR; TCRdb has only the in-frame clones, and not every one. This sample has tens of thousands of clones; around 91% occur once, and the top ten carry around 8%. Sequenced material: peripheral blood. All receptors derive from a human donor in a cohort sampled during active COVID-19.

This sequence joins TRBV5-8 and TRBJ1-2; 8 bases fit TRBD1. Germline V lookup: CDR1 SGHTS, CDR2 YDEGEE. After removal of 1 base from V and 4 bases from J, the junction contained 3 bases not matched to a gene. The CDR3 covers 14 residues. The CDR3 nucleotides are TGTGCCAGCAGCTTGACAGGGGGGGCCTATGGCTACACCTTC. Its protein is CASSLTGGAYGYTF.

In DNA, the CDR3 is TGTGCCAGCAGCTTATGGGCGCGGGGGAAGATGGGCGGGGAGCTGTTTTTT. As protein: CASSLWARGKMGGELFF. The chain is built from TRBV11-2 and TRBJ2-2; 7 bases line up with TRBD2. The V segment lost 2 bases and the J segment 7 bases; nucleotides outside the gene matches: 13. The CDR3 spans 17 residues. Germline assignment: CDR1 SGHAT and CDR2 FQNNGV.

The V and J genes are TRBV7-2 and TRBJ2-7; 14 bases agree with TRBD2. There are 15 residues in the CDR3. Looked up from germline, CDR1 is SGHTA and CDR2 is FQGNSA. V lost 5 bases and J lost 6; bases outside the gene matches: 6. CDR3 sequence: CASSLTSGGALEQYF. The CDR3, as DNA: TGTGCCAGCAGCCTGACTAGCGGGGGGGCCCTCGAGCAGTACTTC.

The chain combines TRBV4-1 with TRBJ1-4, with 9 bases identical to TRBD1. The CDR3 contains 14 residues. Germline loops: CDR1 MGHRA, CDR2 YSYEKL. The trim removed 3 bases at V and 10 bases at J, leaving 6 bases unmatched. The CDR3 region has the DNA TGCGCCAGCAGCCAGGGACAGGGAGAGGTAAAACTGTTTTTT. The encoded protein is CASSQGQGEVKLFF.

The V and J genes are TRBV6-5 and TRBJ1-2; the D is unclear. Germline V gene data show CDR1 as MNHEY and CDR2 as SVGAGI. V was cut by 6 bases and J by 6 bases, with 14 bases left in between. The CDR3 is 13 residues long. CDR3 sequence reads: CASRPGRRDGYTF. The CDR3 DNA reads TGTGCCAGCAGGCCCGGGCGGCGGGATGGCTACACCTTC.

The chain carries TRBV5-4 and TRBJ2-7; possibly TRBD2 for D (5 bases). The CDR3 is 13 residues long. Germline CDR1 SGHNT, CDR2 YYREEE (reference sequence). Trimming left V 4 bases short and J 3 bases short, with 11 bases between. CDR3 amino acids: CASSVLGSYEQYF. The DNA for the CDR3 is TGTGCCAGCAGCGTCTTAGGGAGCTACGAGCAGTACTTC.

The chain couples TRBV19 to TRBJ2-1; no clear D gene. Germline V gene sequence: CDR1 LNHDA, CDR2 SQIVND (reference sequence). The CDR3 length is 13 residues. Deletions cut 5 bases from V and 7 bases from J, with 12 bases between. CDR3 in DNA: TGTGCCAGTAGTCTGGCCTCCGGGAATGAGCAGTTCTTC. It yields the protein CASSLASGNEQFF.

This chain's CDR3 is CASRNPTGGQGGNTIYF. In nucleotides, the CDR3 is TGTGCCAGCAGGAATCCAACAGGGGGCCAAGGTGGAAACACCATATATTTT. This chain uses TRBV25-1 with TRBJ1-3; 9 positions match TRBD1. CDR1 and CDR2 from the germline V gene are MGHDK and SYGVNS. The length of the CDR3 is 17 residues. The trim removed 6 bases at V and 3 bases at J, leaving 12 bases unmatched.

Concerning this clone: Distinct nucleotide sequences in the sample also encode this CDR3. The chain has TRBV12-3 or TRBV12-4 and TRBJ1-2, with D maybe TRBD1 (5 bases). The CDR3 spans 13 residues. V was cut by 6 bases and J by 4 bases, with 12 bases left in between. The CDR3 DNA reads TGTGCCAGCAGCCTGGGGGGGGGCTATGGCTACACCTTC. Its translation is CASSLGGGYGYTF.

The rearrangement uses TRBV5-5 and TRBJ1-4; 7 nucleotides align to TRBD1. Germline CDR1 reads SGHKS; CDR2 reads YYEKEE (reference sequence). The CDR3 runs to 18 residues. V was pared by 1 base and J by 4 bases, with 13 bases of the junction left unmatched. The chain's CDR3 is CASSLQGGSPTYNEKLFF. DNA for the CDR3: TGTGCCAGCAGCTTGCAGGGGGGATCCCCCACATATAATGAAAAACTGTTTTTT.

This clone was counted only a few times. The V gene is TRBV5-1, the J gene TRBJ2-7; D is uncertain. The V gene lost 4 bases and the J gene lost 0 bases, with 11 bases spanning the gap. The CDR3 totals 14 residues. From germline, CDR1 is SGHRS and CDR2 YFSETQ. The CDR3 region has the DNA TGCGCCAGCAGCCCTTCTACTACCTCCTACGAGCAGTACTTC. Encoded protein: CASSPSTTSYEQYF.

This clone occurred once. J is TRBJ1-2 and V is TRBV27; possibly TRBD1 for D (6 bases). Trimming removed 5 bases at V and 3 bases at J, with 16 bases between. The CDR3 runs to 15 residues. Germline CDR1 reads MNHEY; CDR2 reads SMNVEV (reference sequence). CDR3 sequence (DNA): TGTGCCAGCAGTCGCCAGGGGAGTAAGGACTATGGCTACACCTTC. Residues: CASSRQGSKDYGYTF.

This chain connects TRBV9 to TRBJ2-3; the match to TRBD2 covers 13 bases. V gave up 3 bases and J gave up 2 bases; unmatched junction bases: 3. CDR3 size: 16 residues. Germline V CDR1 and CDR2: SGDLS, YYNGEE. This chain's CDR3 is CASSATSGGNTDTQYF. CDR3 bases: TGTGCCAGCAGCGCGACTAGCGGGGGGAACACAGATACGCAGTATTTT.

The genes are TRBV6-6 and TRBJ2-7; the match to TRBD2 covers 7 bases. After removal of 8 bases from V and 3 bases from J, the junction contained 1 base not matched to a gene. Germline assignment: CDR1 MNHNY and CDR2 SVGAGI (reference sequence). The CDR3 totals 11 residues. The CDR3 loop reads CASGGGYEQYF. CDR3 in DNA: TGTGCCAGCGGGGGGGGCTACGAGCAGTACTTC.

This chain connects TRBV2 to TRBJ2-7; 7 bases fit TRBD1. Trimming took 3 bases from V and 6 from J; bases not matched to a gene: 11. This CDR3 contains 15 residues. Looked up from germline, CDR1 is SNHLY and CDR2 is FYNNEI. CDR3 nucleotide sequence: TGTGCCAGCAGTGAGGGCAGGACAGGTAGCCTCGAGCAGTACTTC. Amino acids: CASSEGRTGSLEQYF.

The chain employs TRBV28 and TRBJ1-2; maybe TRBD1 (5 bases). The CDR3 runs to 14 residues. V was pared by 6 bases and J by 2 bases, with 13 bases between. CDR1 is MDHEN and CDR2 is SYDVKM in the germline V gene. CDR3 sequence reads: CASSLMTVNYGYTF. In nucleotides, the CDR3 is TGTGCCAGCAGCCTCATGACAGTGAACTATGGCTACACCTTC.

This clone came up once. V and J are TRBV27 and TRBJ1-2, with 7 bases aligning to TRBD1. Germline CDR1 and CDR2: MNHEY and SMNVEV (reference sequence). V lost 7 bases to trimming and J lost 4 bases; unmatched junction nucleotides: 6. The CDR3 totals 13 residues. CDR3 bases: TGTGCCAGCACGGCAGGGGGTAGCTATGGCTACACCTTC. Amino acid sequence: CASTAGGSYGYTF.

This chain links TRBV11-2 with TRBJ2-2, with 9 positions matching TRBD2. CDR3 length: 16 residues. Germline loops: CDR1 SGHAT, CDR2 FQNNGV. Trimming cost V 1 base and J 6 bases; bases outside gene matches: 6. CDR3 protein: CASSLAIAGAPGELFF. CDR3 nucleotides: TGTGCCAGCAGCTTAGCGATAGCGGGGGCCCCCGGGGAGCTGTTTTTT.

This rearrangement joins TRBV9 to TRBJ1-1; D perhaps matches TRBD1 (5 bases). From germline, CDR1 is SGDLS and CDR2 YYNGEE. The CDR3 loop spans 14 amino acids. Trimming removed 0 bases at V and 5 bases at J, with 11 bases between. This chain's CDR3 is CASSVDGGGTEAFF. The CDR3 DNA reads TGTGCCAGCAGCGTAGATGGGGGAGGGACTGAAGCTTTCTTT.

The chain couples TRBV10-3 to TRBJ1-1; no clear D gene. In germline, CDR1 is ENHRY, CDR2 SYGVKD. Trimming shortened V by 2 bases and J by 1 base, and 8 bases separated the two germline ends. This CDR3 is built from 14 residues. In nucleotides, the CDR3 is TGTGCCATCAGTGAGGGGGAGGGGAACACTGAAGCTTTCTTT. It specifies CAISEGEGNTEAFF.

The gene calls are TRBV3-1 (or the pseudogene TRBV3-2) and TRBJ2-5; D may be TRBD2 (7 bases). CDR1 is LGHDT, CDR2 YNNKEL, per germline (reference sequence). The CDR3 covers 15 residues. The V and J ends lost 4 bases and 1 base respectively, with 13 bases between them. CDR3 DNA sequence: TGTGCCAGCAGCCCGAGGGGGGGGCTCCAAGAGACCCAGTACTTC. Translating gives CASSPRGGLQETQYF.

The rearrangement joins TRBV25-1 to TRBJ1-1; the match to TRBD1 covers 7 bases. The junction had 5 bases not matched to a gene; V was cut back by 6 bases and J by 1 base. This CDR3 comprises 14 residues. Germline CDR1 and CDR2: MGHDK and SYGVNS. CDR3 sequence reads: CASSLTGRNTEAFF. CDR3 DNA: TGTGCCAGCAGCCTGACAGGGAGGAACACTGAAGCTTTCTTT.

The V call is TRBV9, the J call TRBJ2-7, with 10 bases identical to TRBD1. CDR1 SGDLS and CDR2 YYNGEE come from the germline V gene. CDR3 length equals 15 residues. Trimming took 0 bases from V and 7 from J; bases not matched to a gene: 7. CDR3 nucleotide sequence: TGTGCCAGCAGCGTAGCCGGGACAGGGGTCTCTGAGCAGTACTTC. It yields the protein CASSVAGTGVSEQYF.

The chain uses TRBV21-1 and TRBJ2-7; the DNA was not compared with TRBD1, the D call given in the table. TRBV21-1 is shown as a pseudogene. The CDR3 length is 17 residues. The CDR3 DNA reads TGTGCCAGCAAAGACAAATCGAGCACGGTTTCACCCTACGAGCAGTACTTC. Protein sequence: CASKDKSSTVSPYEQYF.

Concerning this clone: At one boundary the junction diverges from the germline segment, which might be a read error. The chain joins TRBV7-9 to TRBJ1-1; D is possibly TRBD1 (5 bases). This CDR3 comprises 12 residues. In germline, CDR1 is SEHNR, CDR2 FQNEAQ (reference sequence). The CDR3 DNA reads TGTGCCAGCAGCGGCAACCGCCGGGACTTTTTTTTT. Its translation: CASSGNRRDFFF.

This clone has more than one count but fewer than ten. For the CDR3, the DNA is TGTGCCAGTAGTATTAGGACAACCCAAAATGAAAAACTGTTTTTT. Translating gives CASSIRTTQNEKLFF. The gene calls are TRBV19 and TRBJ1-4; a possible D gene is TRBD1 (5 bases). V lost 3 bases and J 5 bases, leaving 13 bases between the germline ends. CDR1 is LNHDA, CDR2 SQIVND, per germline (reference sequence). The CDR3 runs to 15 residues.